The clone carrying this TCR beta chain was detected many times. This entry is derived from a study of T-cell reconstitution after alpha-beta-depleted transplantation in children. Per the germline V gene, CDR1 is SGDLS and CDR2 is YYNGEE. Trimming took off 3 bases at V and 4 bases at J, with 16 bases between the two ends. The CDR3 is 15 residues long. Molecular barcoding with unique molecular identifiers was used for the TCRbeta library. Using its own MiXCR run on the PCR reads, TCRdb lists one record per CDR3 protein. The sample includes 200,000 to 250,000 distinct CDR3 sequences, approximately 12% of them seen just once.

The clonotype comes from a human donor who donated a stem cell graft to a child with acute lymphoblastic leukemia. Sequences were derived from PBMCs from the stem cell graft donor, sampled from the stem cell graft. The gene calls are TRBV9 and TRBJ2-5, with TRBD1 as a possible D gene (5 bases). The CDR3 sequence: CASSGVQGGRETQYF. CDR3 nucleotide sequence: TGTGCCAGCAGCGGGGTTCAGGGTGGAAGAGAGACCCAGTACTTC.